Listed here is a single T cell receptor (beta chain). This specimen belongs to a study of blood T cell repertoires in COVID-19. Study background: Samples taken during acute and convalescent COVID-19 were collected in the United States, Italy and Spain.

Assay: immunoSEQ multiplex PCR; the TCRdb copy retains only in-frame clones and omits some. The sample holds 170,000 or so clones, around three quarters seen once. Material: peripheral blood. The sequence was obtained from a man aged 65 to 85 with active or convalescent COVID-19.

CDR3 region: CASSIGTGYNEQFF. CDR3 nucleotide sequence: TGTGCCAGCAGCATCGGGACAGGGTACAATGAGCAGTTCTTC. This chain uses TRBV9 with TRBJ2-1, with TRBD1 matching 9 bases. This CDR3 is built from 14 residues. CDR1 is SGDLS, CDR2 YYNGEE, per germline. J was trimmed by 4 bases and V by 4 bases; bases with no gene match: 3.